The next 7 T cell receptor beta chains were all read from a single sample in a study of T cell responses to AZD1222 COVID-19 vaccine. Only in-frame clones appear in the TCRdb table, and some are missing; sequencing was by immunoSEQ multiplex PCR. The table has 90,000 to 100,000 clones, roughly nine tenths seen once. Sequences were derived from peripheral blood, sampled on day 0 of AZD1222 vaccination. The receptors shown here come from an adult in good health.

The chain is built from TRBV6-5 and TRBJ2-2; 8 positions match TRBD1. The trim removed 6 bases at V and 4 bases at J, leaving 7 bases unmatched. The CDR3 is 15 residues long. Germline-derived CDR1 and CDR2 are MNHEY and SVGAGI. CDR3 DNA: TGTGCCAGCAGCCTCAGGGGGCTTGGCACCGGGGAGCTGTTTTTT. Its translation: CASSLRGLGTGELFF.

J is TRBJ1-3 and V is TRBV10-3, with D possibly being TRBD1 (5 bases). V dropped 6 bases and J dropped 0 bases, with 18 bases sitting between them. The CDR3 runs 17 residues. The germline CDR1 and CDR2 sequences are ENHRY and SYGVKD. The DNA of the CDR3 is TGTGCCATCAGCCAGGGCCGATCGTCGAGCTCTGGAAACACCATATATTTT. Protein: CAISQGRSSSSGNTIYF.

The chain's CDR3 is CAISELVRETQYF. DNA of the CDR3: TGTGCCATCAGTGAATTGGTGCGGGAGACCCAGTACTTC. This rearrangement joins TRBV10-3 to TRBJ2-5, with D hard to call. Trimming took 3 bases from V and 5 from J, leaving 10 bases between them. CDR1 and CDR2 from the germline V gene are ENHRY and SYGVKD. The CDR3 spans 13 residues.

The chain uses TRBV19 and TRBJ1-2, with 8 bases aligning to TRBD1. CDR1 LNHDA and CDR2 SQIVND come from the germline V gene (reference sequence). Trimming at V came to 3 bases and at J to 4 bases, leaving 10 bases not matched to a gene. The CDR3 spans 16 residues. Here the CDR3 reads CASSMRAQGAVYGYTF. The DNA for the CDR3 is TGTGCCAGTAGTATGAGGGCCCAGGGGGCAGTCTATGGCTACACCTTC. Drawing the rest from reference TRBV19 and TRBJ1-2, the complete variable domain is DGGITQSPKYLFRKEGQNVTLSCEQNLNHDAMYWYRQDPGQGLRLIYYSQIVNDFQKGDIAEGYSVSREKKESFPLTVTSAQKNPTAFYLCASSMRAQGAVYGYTFGSGTRLTVV.

Here the CDR3 DNA reads TGTGCCAGCAGCCCAAACAGGGTAGCTTTCTTT. Encoded protein: CASSPNRVAFF. The genes are TRBV7-2 and TRBJ1-1, with a weak D call TRBD1 (6 bases). V was trimmed by 5 bases and J by 10 bases, leaving 11 bases between them. Per the germline V gene, CDR1 is SGHTA and CDR2 is FQGNSA. The CDR3 length is 11 residues. The full variable domain, rest sourced from reference TRBV7-2 and TRBJ1-1, is GAGVSQSPSNKVTEKGKDVELRCDPISGHTALYWYRQSLGQGLEFLIYFQGNSAPDKSGLPSDRFSAERTGGSVSTLTIQRTQQEDSAVYLCASSPNRVAFFGQGTRLTVV.

The rearrangement links TRBV9 to TRBJ2-2, with D maybe TRBD2 (6 bases). Trimming took off 2 bases at V and 6 bases at J, with 11 bases between the two ends. Germline CDR1 SGDLS, CDR2 YYNGEE. CDR3 length: 14 residues. CDR3 bases: TGTGCCAGCAGCGTTACTAGCCAGCCCGGGGAGCTGTTTTTT. This gives the protein CASSVTSQPGELFF.

This clone came up once. The DNA of the CDR3 is TGTGCTAGTGGTTTGCGGGCCTACGAGCAGTACTTC. Protein product: CASGLRAYEQYF. The genes are TRBV12-5 and TRBJ2-7; no reliable D call. The germline V and J ends were trimmed by 2 bases and 2 bases, with 4 bases remaining between them. Germline lookup yields CDR1 LGHNT and CDR2 FRNRAP. This CDR3 is built from 12 residues. The whole variable domain, remainder taken from reference TRBV12-5 and TRBJ2-7, is DARVTQTPRHKVTEMGQEVTMRCQPILGHNTVFWYRQTMMQGLELLAYFRNRAPLDDSGMPKDRFSAEMPDATLATLKIQPSEPRDSAVYFCASGLRAYEQYFGPGTRLTVT.